These 9 T cell receptor beta chains came from one sample sequenced in a study of cytomegalovirus exposure and HLA in healthy donors (dated by TCRdb to the late 2010s). Library creation used the immunoSEQ multiplex PCR assay. Entries here come from immuneACCESS through TCRdb and include only in-frame sequences with V and J called. Some clones fail to appear in such tables; in the studies checked, an unresolved V gene covers under half of the shortfall, and the cause of the remainder is unknown. This sample lists 250,000 to 350,000 clones; roughly 90% were detected once. The ten largest make up around 0.9% of the sample. Sample: PBMCs. The receptors shown here come from a woman under 30 in good health and CMV-seronegative.

This chain links TRBV9 with TRBJ2-1; 15 bases fit TRBD2. Unmatched junction bases numbered 3, after V lost 4 bases and J lost 7 bases. Germline lookup yields CDR1 SGDLS and CDR2 YYNGEE. This CDR3 contains 15 residues. CDR3 nucleotides: TGTGCCAGCAGCCCCGGGACTAGCGGGGGGAATGAGCAGTTCTTC. This translates into CASSPGTSGGNEQFF.

The genes are TRBV28 and TRBJ1-2, with 10 bases lining up with TRBD1. V was pared by 6 bases and J by 5 bases, with 9 bases of the junction left unmatched. Germline V gene lookup returns CDR1 MDHEN and CDR2 SYDVKM. The CDR3 runs to 15 residues. CDR3 bases: TGTGCCAGCAGGCCCCTATTGGGACAGGGGTATGGCTACACCTTC. It is translated as CASRPLLGQGYGYTF.

The chain employs TRBV10-3 and TRBJ1-1; 8 nucleotides line up with TRBD1. The germline V gene encodes CDR1 ENHRY and CDR2 SYGVKD. Losses at the gene ends were 6 bases for V and 1 base for J; bases not matched to a gene: 1. The CDR3 consists of 13 residues. CDR3 nucleotide sequence: TGTGCCATCAGAGGGACAGGGAACACTGAAGCTTTCTTT. The encoded protein is CAIRGTGNTEAFF.

This sequence joins TRBV5-6 and TRBJ1-2; TRBD1 aligns across 7 bases. This CDR3 region has 15 residues. The trim removed 0 bases at V and 5 bases at J, leaving 7 bases unmatched. Germline CDR1 reads SGHDT; CDR2 reads YYEEEE. This CDR3 is CASSLAGQTSYGYTF. The CDR3 DNA follows: TGTGCCAGCAGCTTGGCGGGACAGACTTCGTATGGCTACACCTTC. Using reference TRBV5-6 and TRBJ1-2 for the parts outside the CDR3, the full variable domain is DAGVTQSPTHLIKTRGQQVTLRCSPKSGHDTVSWYQQALGQGPQFIFQYYEEEERQRGNFPDRFSGHQFPNYSSELNVNALLLGDSALYLCASSLAGQTSYGYTFGSGTRLTVV.

The CDR3 coding sequence is TGTGCCAGCAGCTCCGGGACAGCTAACCGGGAGACCCAGTACTTC. As protein: CASSSGTANRETQYF. This chain links TRBV5-8 with TRBJ2-5; the match to TRBD1 covers 7 bases. After removal of 3 bases from V and 5 bases from J, the junction contained 10 bases not matched to a gene. The CDR3 runs 15 residues. The V gene's germline CDR1 is SGHTS and CDR2 YDEGEE. Full variable domain (outside the CDR3, taken from reference TRBV5-8 and TRBJ2-5): EAGVTQSPTHLIKTRGQQATLRCSPISGHTSVYWYQQALGLGLQFLLWYDEGEERNRGNFPPRFSGRQFPNYSSELNVNALELEDSALYLCASSSGTANRETQYFGPGTRLLVL.

The chain employs TRBV18 and TRBJ1-5, with D tentatively TRBD1 (6 bases). CDR3 length: 18 amino acids. Germline-derived CDR1 and CDR2 are KGHSH and LQKENI. V was trimmed by 3 bases and J by 2 bases, leaving 20 bases between them. The CDR3: CASSPGPAGALGNQPQHF. The CDR3 DNA reads as TGTGCCAGCTCACCTGGACCCGCAGGGGCTCTTGGCAATCAGCCCCAGCATTTT.

The V call is TRBV5-1, the J call TRBJ2-1, with 7 bases identical to TRBD1. Germline lookup yields CDR1 SGHRS and CDR2 YFSETQ. V was clipped by 0 bases and J by 8 bases; unmatched bases: 11. This CDR3 has 16 residues. Here the CDR3 reads CASSLGTGVISHEQFF. The CDR3 bases are TGCGCCAGCAGCTTGGGAACAGGGGTTATATCTCATGAGCAGTTCTTC.

The chain recombines TRBV7-2 with TRBJ2-7; possibly TRBD2 for D (6 bases). Germline CDR1 is SGHTA and CDR2 is FQGNSA. The CDR3 length is 16 residues. V was pared by 1 base and J by 0 bases, with 13 bases between. CDR3 in amino acids: CASSLVAGTRSYEQYF. Written as DNA, the CDR3 is TGTGCCAGCAGCTTAGTGGCGGGGACTCGCTCCTACGAGCAGTACTTC. Full variable domain (outside the CDR3, taken from reference TRBV7-2 and TRBJ2-7): GAGVSQSPSNKVTEKGKDVELRCDPISGHTALYWYRQSLGQGLEFLIYFQGNSAPDKSGLPSDRFSAERTGGSVSTLTIQRTQQEDSAVYLCASSLVAGTRSYEQYFGPGTRLTVT.

This clone turned up a few times. J is TRBJ1-2 and V is TRBV15, with D tentatively TRBD1 (6 bases). The CDR3 has 15 residues. CDR1 is LNHNV and CDR2 is YYDKDF in the germline V gene (reference sequence). V gave up 0 bases and J gave up 3 bases, with 11 bases separating them. Written as DNA, the CDR3 is TGTGCCACCAGCAGAGATCAGGGGCGTCACTATGGCTACACCTTC. Translating it yields CATSRDQGRHYGYTF. Based on the CDR3 plus reference TRBV15 and TRBJ1-2, the full variable domain is DAMVIQNPRYQVTQFGKPVTLSCSQTLNHNVMYWYQQKSSQAPKLLFHYYDKDFNNEADTPDNFQSRRPNTSFCFLDIRSPGLGDTAMYLCATSRDQGRHYGYTFGSGTRLTVV.